This T cell receptor beta chain was observed in a study of OX40 agonist ivuxolimab in advanced cancers. Profiled with immunoSEQ multiplex PCR; TCRdb holds only in-frame clones, not every one. The sample consists of 77,000 or so clones, about 93% of them appearing once. CDR1 is LGHNA and CDR2 is YNFKEQ in the germline V gene. This CDR3 has 13 residues. V lost 4 bases and J 4 bases, leaving 9 bases between the germline ends. This receptor was taken from an adult with an advanced solid tumor such as melanoma, head and neck, liver or kidney cancer. The chain uses TRBV4-2 and TRBJ2-3, with D uncertain. This specimen consisted of CD4+ or CD8+ T cells sorted from blood, obtained in a trial of the OX40 agonist ivuxolimab. This CDR3 is CASSLTEADTQYF. CDR3 DNA sequence: TGTGCCAGCAGCCTTACGGAAGCAGATACGCAGTATTTT.